This T cell receptor beta chain is drawn from a study of blood T cells in healthy people across ages. With a J-beta primer mix and a sample-barcoded 5' primer, a second PCR ran roughly 6 to 11 cycles. Using its own MiXCR run on the 5' RACE reads, TCRdb lists one record per CDR3 protein. Of about 1.8 million distinct CDR3 sequences in the sample, just under 50% were seen once. Each sample yielded at least 6 million isolated PBMCs. This clonotype was counted only a few times. The target antigen is unknown. The V gene lost 4 bases and the J gene lost 6 bases, with 15 bases spanning the gap. Germline V gene sequence: CDR1 SGHTA, CDR2 FQGNSA. The length of the CDR3 is 14 residues. Study results and limitations: The fall in TCR beta diversity per million T cells was roughly linear with age. Compared with aged donors, long-lived donors showed fewer expanded clones, suggesting selection. Unsorted PBMCs blocked a conclusive comparison of naive and antigen-experienced cells.

The sequenced sample was blood. The genes are TRBV7-2 and TRBJ1-2, with a weak D call TRBD1 (6 bases). This clonotype was sampled from a woman between 40 and 55 years old in good health. CDR3: CASSSKTGINGYTF. CDR3 nucleotides: TGTGCCAGCAGCTCAAAAACAGGGATTAATGGCTACACCTTC.